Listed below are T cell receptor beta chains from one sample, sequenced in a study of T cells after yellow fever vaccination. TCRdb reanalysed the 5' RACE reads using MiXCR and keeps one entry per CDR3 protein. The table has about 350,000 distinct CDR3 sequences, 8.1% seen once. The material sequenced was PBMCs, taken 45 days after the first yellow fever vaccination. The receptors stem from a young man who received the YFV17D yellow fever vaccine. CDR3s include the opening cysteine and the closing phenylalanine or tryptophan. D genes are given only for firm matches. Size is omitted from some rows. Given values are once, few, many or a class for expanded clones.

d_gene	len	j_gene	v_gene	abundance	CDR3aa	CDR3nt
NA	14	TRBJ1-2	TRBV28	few	CASSYSTTNYGYTF	TGTGCCAGCAGCTACTCGACGACTAACTATGGCTACACCTTC
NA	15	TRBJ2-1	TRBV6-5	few	CASSYLQSSYNEQFF	TGTGCCAGCAGTTACCTGCAGAGCTCCTACAATGAGCAGTTCTTC
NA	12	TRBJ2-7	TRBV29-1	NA	CSVGRTTYEQYF	TGCAGCGTTGGAAGAACTACTTACGAGCAGTACTTC
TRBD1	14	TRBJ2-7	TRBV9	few	CASSASGQNYEQYF	TGTGCCAGCAGCGCATCGGGACAGAACTACGAGCAGTACTTC
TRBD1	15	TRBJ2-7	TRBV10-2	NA	CASSDPGQGLDEQYF	TGCGCCAGCAGCGACCCGGGACAGGGGTTAGACGAGCAGTACTTC
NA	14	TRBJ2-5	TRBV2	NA	CASSEGLVQETQYF	TGTGCCAGCAGTGAAGGATTAGTACAAGAGACCCAGTACTTC
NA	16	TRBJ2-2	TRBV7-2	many	CASSLAPPGHTGELFF	TGTGCCAGCAGCTTAGCACCTCCTGGGCACACCGGGGAGCTGTTTTTT
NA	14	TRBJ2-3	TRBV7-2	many	CASSLQISTDTQYF	TGTGCCAGCAGCTTACAGATAAGCACAGATACGCAGTATTTT
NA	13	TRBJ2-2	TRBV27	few	CASSWGRVGELFF	TGTGCCAGCAGTTGGGGACGCGTCGGGGAGCTGTTTTTT
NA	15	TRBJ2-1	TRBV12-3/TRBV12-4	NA	CASSPTASVRNEQFF	TGTGCCAGCAGCCCGACAGCATCTGTGAGGAATGAGCAGTTCTTC
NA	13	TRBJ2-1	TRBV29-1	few	CSVRGSSYNEQFF	TGCAGCGTCCGGGGGAGCTCCTACAATGAGCAGTTCTTC
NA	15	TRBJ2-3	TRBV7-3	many	CASSLTGGGTDTQYF	TGTGCCAGCAGCTTAACGGGGGGAGGCACAGATACGCAGTATTTT
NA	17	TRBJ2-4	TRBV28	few	CASRQPTGRLAKNIQYF	TGTGCCAGCAGACAACCGACAGGCCGACTAGCCAAAAACATTCAGTACTTC
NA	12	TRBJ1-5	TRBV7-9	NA	CASSPLAEPQHF	TGTGCCAGCAGCCCGCTAGCGGAGCCCCAGCATTTT
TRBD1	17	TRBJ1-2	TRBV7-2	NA	CASSSSQGQGMVYGYTF	TGTGCCAGCAGCTCCAGCCAGGGACAGGGGATGGTCTATGGCTACACCTTC
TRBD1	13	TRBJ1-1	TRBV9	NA	CASGGGVSTEAFF	TGTGCCAGCGGAGGGGGCGTTAGCACTGAAGCTTTCTTT
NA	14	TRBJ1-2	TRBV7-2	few	CASSFTGLNYGYTF	TGTGCCAGCAGCTTTACAGGGCTAAACTATGGCTACACCTTC
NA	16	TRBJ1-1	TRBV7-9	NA	CASIPGGGRVGTEAFF	TGTGCCAGCATACCGGGGGGGGGCAGGGTTGGTACTGAAGCTTTCTTT
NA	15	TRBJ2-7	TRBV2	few	CASTPKGVMGYEQYF	TGTGCCAGCACCCCCAAGGGGGTCATGGGTTACGAGCAGTACTTC
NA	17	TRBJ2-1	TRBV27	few	CASSLFGGPLSYNEQFF	TGTGCCAGCAGTTTATTCGGGGGGCCACTCTCCTACAATGAGCAGTTCTTC
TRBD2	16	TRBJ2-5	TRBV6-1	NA	CASSELGGGASETQYF	TGTGCCAGCAGTGAATTAGGCGGGGGGGCCTCAGAGACCCAGTACTTC
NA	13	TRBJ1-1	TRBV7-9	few	CAGEQGMNTEAFF	TGTGCCGGAGAACAGGGAATGAACACTGAAGCTTTCTTT
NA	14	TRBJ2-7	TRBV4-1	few	CASSQMDSTYEQYF	TGCGCCAGCAGCCAAATGGACAGTACCTACGAGCAGTACTTC
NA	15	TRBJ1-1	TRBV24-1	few	CATSDPGAGDTEAFF	TGTGCCACCAGTGATCCGGGGGCGGGGGACACTGAAGCTTTCTTT
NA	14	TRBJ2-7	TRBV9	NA	CASSVAESSYEQYF	TGTGCCAGCAGCGTAGCTGAAAGCTCCTACGAGCAGTACTTC
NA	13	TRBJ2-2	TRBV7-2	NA	CASKVAGTGELFF	TGTGCCAGCAAAGTGGCAGGAACCGGGGAGCTGTTTTTT
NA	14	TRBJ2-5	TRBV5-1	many	CASRLDPDQETQYF	TGCGCCAGCAGACTAGACCCGGATCAAGAGACCCAGTACTTC
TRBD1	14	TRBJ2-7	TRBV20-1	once	CSARPGQVLYEQYF	TGCAGTGCTAGACCCGGACAGGTGTTATACGAGCAGTACTTC
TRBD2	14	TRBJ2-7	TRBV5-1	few	CASSFGGASYEQYF	TGCGCCAGCAGCTTCGGGGGGGCCTCCTACGAGCAGTACTTC
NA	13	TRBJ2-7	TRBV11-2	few	CASSLTGSDEQYF	TGTGCCAGCAGCCTGACGGGATCCGACGAGCAGTACTTC
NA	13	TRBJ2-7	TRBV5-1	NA	CASSLARGGEQYF	TGCGCCAGCAGCTTGGCCAGGGGAGGCGAGCAGTACTTC
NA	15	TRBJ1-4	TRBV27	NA	CASSLVRVGNEKLFF	TGTGCCAGCAGTTTAGTAAGGGTCGGAAATGAAAAACTGTTTTTT
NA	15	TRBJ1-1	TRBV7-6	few	CASSALRTSNTEAFF	TGTGCCAGCAGCGCTCTGAGAACTTCGAACACTGAAGCTTTCTTT
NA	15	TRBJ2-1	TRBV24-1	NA	CATSDGSYSHNEQFF	TGTGCCACCAGTGACGGCAGCTACTCCCACAATGAGCAGTTCTTC
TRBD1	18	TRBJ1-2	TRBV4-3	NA	CASSQDLDGTGDSYGYTF	TGCGCCAGCAGCCAAGATCTTGACGGGACAGGGGATTCCTATGGCTACACCTTC
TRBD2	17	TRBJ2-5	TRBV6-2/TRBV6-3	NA	CASSYFPTSGLGETQYF	TGTGCCAGCAGTTACTTTCCGACTAGCGGGCTCGGAGAGACCCAGTACTTC
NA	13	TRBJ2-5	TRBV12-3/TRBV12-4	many	CASSLIGSETQYF	TGTGCCAGCAGTTTAATAGGGTCAGAGACCCAGTACTTC
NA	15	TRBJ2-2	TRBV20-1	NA	CSARLAGANTEELFF	TGCAGTGCTAGACTAGCCGGGGCGAACACCGAGGAGCTGTTTTTT
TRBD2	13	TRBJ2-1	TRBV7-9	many	CASSSGLLNEQFF	TGTGCCAGCAGCTCGGGACTACTCAATGAGCAGTTCTTC
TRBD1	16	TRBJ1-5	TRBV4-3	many	CASSQGVRDRGQPQHF	TGCGCCAGCAGCCAAGGAGTTCGGGACAGGGGACAGCCCCAGCATTTT
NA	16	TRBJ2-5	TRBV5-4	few	CASSPLKTGVRETQYF	TGTGCCAGCAGCCCCTTAAAGACGGGGGTACGGGAGACCCAGTACTTC
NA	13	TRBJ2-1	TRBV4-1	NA	CASTHPGDDEQFF	TGCGCCAGCACCCACCCCGGAGATGATGAGCAGTTCTTC
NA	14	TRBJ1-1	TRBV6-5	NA	CASSYLSVTPEAFF	TGTGCCAGCAGTTACCTTTCGGTCACCCCTGAAGCTTTCTTT
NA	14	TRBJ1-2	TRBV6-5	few	CASSYQGTNYGYTF	TGTGCCAGCAGTTATCAGGGGACTAACTATGGCTACACCTTC
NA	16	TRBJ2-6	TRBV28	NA	CASSPRRFSGANVLTF	TGTGCCAGCAGTCCCCGGCGATTCTCTGGGGCCAACGTCCTGACTTTC
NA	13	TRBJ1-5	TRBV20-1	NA	CSARGGGSQPQHF	TGCAGTGCCCGAGGGGGAGGAAGCCAGCCCCAGCATTTT
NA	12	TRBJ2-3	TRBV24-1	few	CATSDFGDTQYF	TGTGCCACCAGTGATTTCGGGGATACGCAGTATTTT
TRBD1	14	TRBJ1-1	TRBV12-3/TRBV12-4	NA	CASSKGQSNTEAFF	TGTGCCAGCAGTAAGGGACAGTCGAACACTGAAGCTTTCTTT
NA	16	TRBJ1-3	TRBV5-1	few	CASRSAGTHSGNTIYF	TGCGCCAGCAGGTCAGCGGGGACCCACTCTGGAAACACCATATATTTT
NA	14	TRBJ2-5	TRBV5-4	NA	CASSSQAGGETQYF	TGTGCCAGCAGCTCCCAAGCCGGGGGAGAGACCCAGTACTTC
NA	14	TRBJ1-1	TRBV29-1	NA	CSVATGLMNTEAFF	TGCAGCGTTGCGACGGGACTCATGAACACTGAAGCTTTCTTT
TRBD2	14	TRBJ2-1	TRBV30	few	CAWSPGLPLNEQFF	TGTGCCTGGAGTCCGGGACTACCTCTCAATGAGCAGTTCTTC
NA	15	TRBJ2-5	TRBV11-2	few	CASTRGAFFQETQYF	TGTGCCAGCACCCGGGGGGCCTTTTTTCAAGAGACCCAGTACTTC